This T cell receptor (beta chain) stems from a study of cytomegalovirus exposure and HLA in healthy donors. General observations from the study: High sensitivity and specificity were reportedly achieved when the classifier diagnosed cytomegalovirus status. The tendency of first-cohort TCR clusters to co-occur in the 120 or so validation repertoires emerged from a later analysis.

In regard to this clone: Its target is unknown.

Sequenced by immunoSEQ multiplex PCR; TCRdb stores in-frame clones only, minus some. This sample carries 130,000 to 150,000 clones, about 89% of them seen once, and the ten largest clones take 3% to 3.5%. CDR1 is GTSNPN and CDR2 is SVGIG in the germline V gene (reference sequence). Trimming stripped 0 bases from V and 4 bases from J, with 6 bases between. The CDR3 is 12 residues long. The donors were members of the validation cohort comprising roughly 130 subjects, separate from the approximately 670-subject first cohort. The sequence was obtained from a woman younger than 30 in good health and CMV-seropositive. The sequenced material came from PBMCs. The V gene is TRBV30, the J gene TRBJ1-2; D is undetermined. This CDR3 reads CAWSVHTYGYTF. In DNA form, the CDR3 reads TGTGCCTGGAGTGTACATACCTATGGCTACACCTTC.